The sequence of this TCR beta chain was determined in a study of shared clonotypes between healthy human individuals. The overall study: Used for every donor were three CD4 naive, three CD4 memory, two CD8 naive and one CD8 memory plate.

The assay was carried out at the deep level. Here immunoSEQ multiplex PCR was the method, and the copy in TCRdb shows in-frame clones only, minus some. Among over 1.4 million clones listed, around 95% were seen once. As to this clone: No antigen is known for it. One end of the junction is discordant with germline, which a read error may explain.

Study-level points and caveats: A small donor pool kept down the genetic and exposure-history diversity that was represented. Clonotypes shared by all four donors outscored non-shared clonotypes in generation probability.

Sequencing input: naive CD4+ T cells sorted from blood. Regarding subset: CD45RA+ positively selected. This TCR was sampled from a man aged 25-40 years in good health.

The CDR3 sequence: CASSSTDLSTDTQYF. DNA for the CDR3: TGTGCTAGCAGCTCAACTGACTTGAGCACAGATACGCAGTATTTT. The chain employs TRBV7-7 and TRBJ2-3; D is uncertain. Germline V gene lookup returns CDR1 SSHAT and CDR2 FNYEAQ (reference sequence). The CDR3 is made up of 15 amino acids.